This passage covers 19 T cell receptor beta chains from one sample sequenced in a study of STAT5B mutations in CD4+ large granular lymphocyte leukemia. Some clones are missing from TCRdb's copy, which holds only in-frame ones; the method was immunoSEQ multiplex PCR. Altogether tens of thousands of clones are present, 80% to 90% being singletons, with the ten largest covering around 2.6%. The sample consisted of CD4+ T cells from blood buffy coats. These receptors originate from a human donor in good health.

The chain carries TRBV6-5 and TRBJ1-1; D unresolved. The V and J ends lost 2 bases and 2 bases respectively, with 12 bases between them. CDR1 MNHEY and CDR2 SVGAGI come from the germline V gene. The CDR3 totals 15 residues. The chain's CDR3 is CASSYGSAGNTEAFF. The DNA of the CDR3 is TGTGCCAGCAGTTACGGTTCCGCGGGTAACACTGAAGCTTTCTTT.

The V gene is TRBV7-9, the J gene TRBJ2-7, with TRBD1 matching 10 bases. CDR3 length equals 15 residues. The J segment lost 1 base and the V segment lost 4 bases, leaving 4 bases of the junction unmatched. Germline V gene lookup returns CDR1 SEHNR and CDR2 FQNEAQ (reference sequence). The CDR3 is CASSSDRGRSYEQYF. DNA for the CDR3: TGTGCCAGCAGCTCAGACAGGGGGCGATCCTACGAGCAGTACTTC.

A note on this clone: In the same sample, other DNA sequences code for this CDR3. V and J are TRBV5-1 and TRBJ2-1; D call uncertain. Germline V gene lookup returns CDR1 SGHRS and CDR2 YFSETQ. The CDR3 has 15 residues. V shed 0 bases and J shed 4 bases, with 11 bases lying between them. This CDR3 is CASSLGGSSYNEQFF. CDR3 coding DNA: TGCGCCAGCAGCTTGGGCGGCAGTAGTTACAATGAGCAGTTCTTC.

In this sample, this clone turned up a few times. The chain combines TRBV7-2 with TRBJ1-2; D may be TRBD1 (6 bases). Germline values: CDR1 SGHTA, CDR2 FQGNSA. V was pared by 1 base and J by 0 bases, with 12 bases between. This CDR3 spans 16 amino acids. CDR3 sequence reads: CASSLEGGPANYGYTF. CDR3 nucleotide sequence: TGTGCCAGCAGCTTAGAGGGGGGGCCAGCTAACTATGGCTACACCTTC.

This rearrangement joins TRBV25-1 to TRBJ2-5; no definite D call. Trimming shortened V by 6 bases and J by 1 base, and 3 bases separated the two germline ends. Germline CDR1 and CDR2: MGHDK and SYGVNS. This CDR3 has 11 residues. CDR3 sequence (DNA): TGTGCCAGCAGAGCCCAAGAGACCCAGTACTTC. Residues: CASRAQETQYF.

The genes are TRBV11-2 and TRBJ2-5; D might be TRBD2 (6 bases). The CDR3 loop spans 19 amino acids. Germline V gene data show CDR1 as SGHAT and CDR2 as FQNNGV. V was pared by 0 bases and J by 2 bases, with 22 bases between. CDR3 sequence reads: CASSLDWGDPRDFQETQYF. In DNA form, the CDR3 reads TGTGCCAGCAGCTTAGATTGGGGGGATCCCAGGGACTTTCAAGAGACCCAGTACTTC.

The chain recombines TRBV4-1 with TRBJ2-7; D remains ambiguous. The CDR3 spans 15 residues. Germline loops: CDR1 MGHRA, CDR2 YSYEKL. V was pared by 0 bases and J by 6 bases, with 15 bases between. Here the CDR3 reads CASSQDSVGYGEQYF. CDR3 nucleotide sequence: TGCGCCAGCAGCCAAGATTCCGTCGGGTACGGCGAGCAGTACTTC.

The chain has TRBV2 and TRBJ2-2; 9 bases map to TRBD2. The CDR3 length is 16 residues. Germline CDR1 SNHLY, CDR2 FYNNEI. Losses at the gene ends were 3 bases for V and 1 base for J; bases not matched to a gene: 3. The CDR3 protein is CASSDSSGVNTGELFF. The CDR3 nucleotides read TGTGCCAGCAGTGATTCTAGCGGGGTGAACACCGGGGAGCTGTTTTTT.

The V call is TRBV7-6, the J call TRBJ2-7; D is perhaps TRBD1 (5 bases). The CDR3 covers 13 residues. The germline gives CDR1 SGHVS, CDR2 FNYEAQ. Trimming stripped 2 bases from V and 6 bases from J, with 11 bases between. CDR3 loop: CASSLLGEGEQYF. DNA of the CDR3: TGTGCCAGCAGCTTACTAGGGGAAGGCGAGCAGTACTTC.

CDR3 residues: CASSQQQALGTEAFF. CDR3 bases: TGTGCCAGCAGCCAACAACAGGCCTTGGGCACTGAAGCTTTCTTT. The rearrangement links TRBV9 to TRBJ1-1, with D possibly TRBD1 on 5 matching bases. There are 15 residues in the CDR3. Germline V gene sequence: CDR1 SGDLS, CDR2 YYNGEE. V was clipped by 4 bases and J by 4 bases, with 17 bases between them.

The chain joins TRBV7-2 to TRBJ2-5; no clear D gene. The length of the CDR3 is 14 residues. Germline V lookup: CDR1 SGHTA, CDR2 FQGNSA. Between the trimmed V and J ends, which lost 1 base and 2 bases, there was a span of 8 bases. The CDR3 reads CASSLDTAQETQYF. The CDR3 DNA reads as TGTGCCAGCAGCTTAGACACTGCACAAGAGACCCAGTACTTC.

This clone was observed a handful of times. The gene calls are TRBV5-4 and TRBJ1-3, with D possibly matching TRBD1 (5 bases). This CDR3 spans 14 amino acids. V was pared by 2 bases and J by 4 bases, with 10 bases between. The V gene's germline CDR1 is SGHNT and CDR2 YYREEE (reference sequence). CDR3 sequence: CASSFEGLGNTIYF. The CDR3 nucleotides are TGTGCCAGCAGCTTTGAGGGGTTGGGAAACACCATATATTTT.

The chain combines TRBV6-6 with TRBJ1-4, with 7 nucleotides matching TRBD1. Unmatched junction bases numbered 6, after V lost 5 bases and J lost 0 bases. The CDR3 covers 16 residues. CDR1 and CDR2 (germline): MNHNY, SVGAGI (reference sequence). CDR3 protein: CASSPQGQPTNEKLFF. The CDR3, as DNA: TGTGCCAGCAGTCCCCAGGGACAGCCAACTAATGAAAAACTGTTTTTT.

The rearrangement uses TRBV5-1 and TRBJ2-1; maybe TRBD2 (5 bases). Germline assignment: CDR1 SGHRS and CDR2 YFSETQ. The CDR3 length is 15 residues. The V end was cut by 0 bases, the J end by 0 bases, with 7 bases between. The CDR3 spells CASSLAGSSYNEQFF. Written as DNA, the CDR3 is TGCGCCAGCAGCTTGGCGGGGAGCTCCTACAATGAGCAGTTCTTC.

The rearrangement uses TRBV5-1 and TRBJ2-7, with 14 bases aligning to TRBD2. Germline values: CDR1 SGHRS, CDR2 YFSETQ. J lost 4 bases, V lost 2 bases, and 8 bases had no gene match. The CDR3 contains 17 residues. The CDR3 DNA reads TGCGCCAGCAGCTTAGGACTAGCGGGAGGTAAAGCGTACGAGCAGTACTTC. It translates to CASSLGLAGGKAYEQYF.

This clone has a handful of counts. The rearrangement links TRBV11-1 to TRBJ2-1; D may be TRBD1 or TRBD2 (5 bases each). V lost 5 bases, J lost 5 bases, and 19 bases lay in between. In germline, CDR1 is SGHAT, CDR2 FQDESV (reference sequence). CDR3 length: 16 residues. The CDR3 spells CASSAHWGPEDNEQFF. The CDR3 bases are TGTGCCAGCAGCGCGCATTGGGGACCGGAGGACAATGAGCAGTTCTTC.

The chain has TRBV11-2 and TRBJ1-2; tentative D call: TRBD1 (6 bases). CDR3 length equals 17 residues. CDR1 is SGHAT, CDR2 FQNNGV, per germline. V was trimmed by 2 bases and J by 4 bases, leaving 20 bases between them. This chain's CDR3 is CASSLSGGQNRIYGYTF. The CDR3 region has the DNA TGTGCCAGCAGCTTATCCGGGGGGCAGAATCGAATCTATGGCTACACCTTC.

A few counts support this clone. J is TRBJ1-5 and V is TRBV6-6; unclear D gene. Germline V gene sequence: CDR1 MNHNY, CDR2 SVGAGI (reference sequence). V was shortened by 6 bases and J by 7 bases, with 10 bases between the two germline ends. The CDR3 contains 12 residues. The CDR3 DNA follows: TGTGCCAGCAGGCTTGGGGAGCAGCCCCAGCATTTT. This codes for CASRLGEQPQHF.

The CDR3 sequence: CASSPRTSGTGEQYF. Written as DNA, the CDR3 is TGTGCCAGCAGTCCACGGACTAGCGGGACCGGCGAGCAGTACTTC. The V and J genes are TRBV6-1 and TRBJ2-7, with 12 bases that match TRBD2. The germline V gene has CDR1 MNHNS and CDR2 SASEGT. CDR3 length equals 15 residues. V gave up 5 bases and J gave up 6 bases; unmatched junction bases: 8.